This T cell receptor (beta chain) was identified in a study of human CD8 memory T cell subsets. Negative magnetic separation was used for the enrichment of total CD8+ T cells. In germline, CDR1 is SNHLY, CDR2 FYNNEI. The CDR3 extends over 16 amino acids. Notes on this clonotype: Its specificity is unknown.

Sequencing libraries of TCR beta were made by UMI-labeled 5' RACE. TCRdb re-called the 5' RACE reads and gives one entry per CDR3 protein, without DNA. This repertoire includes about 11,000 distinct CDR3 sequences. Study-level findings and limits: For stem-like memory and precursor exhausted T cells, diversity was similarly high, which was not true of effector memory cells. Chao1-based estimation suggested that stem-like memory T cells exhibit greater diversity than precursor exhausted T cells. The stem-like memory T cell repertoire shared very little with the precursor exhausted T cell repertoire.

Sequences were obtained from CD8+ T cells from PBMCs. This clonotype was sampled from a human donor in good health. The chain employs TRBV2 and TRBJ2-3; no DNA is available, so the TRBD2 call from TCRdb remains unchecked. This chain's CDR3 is CASSEMAGLGTDTQYF.